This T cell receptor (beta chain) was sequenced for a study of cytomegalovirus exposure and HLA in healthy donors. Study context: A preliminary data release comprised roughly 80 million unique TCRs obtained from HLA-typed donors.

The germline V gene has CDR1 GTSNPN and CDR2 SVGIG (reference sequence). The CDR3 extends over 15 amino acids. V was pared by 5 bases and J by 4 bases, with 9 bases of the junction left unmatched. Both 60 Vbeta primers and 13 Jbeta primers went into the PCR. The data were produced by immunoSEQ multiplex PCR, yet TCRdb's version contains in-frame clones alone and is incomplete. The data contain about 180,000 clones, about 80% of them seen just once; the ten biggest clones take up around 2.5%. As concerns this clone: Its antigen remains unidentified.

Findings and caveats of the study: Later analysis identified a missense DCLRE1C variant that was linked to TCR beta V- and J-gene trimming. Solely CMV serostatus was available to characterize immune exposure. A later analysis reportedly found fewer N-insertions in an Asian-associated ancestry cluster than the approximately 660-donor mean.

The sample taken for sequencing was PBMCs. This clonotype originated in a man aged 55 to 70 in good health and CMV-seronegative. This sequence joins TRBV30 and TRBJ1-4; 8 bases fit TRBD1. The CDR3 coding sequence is TGTGCCTGGGGTTCGGCAGGGGGCCTTAATGAAAAACTGTTTTTT. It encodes CAWGSAGGLNEKLFF.